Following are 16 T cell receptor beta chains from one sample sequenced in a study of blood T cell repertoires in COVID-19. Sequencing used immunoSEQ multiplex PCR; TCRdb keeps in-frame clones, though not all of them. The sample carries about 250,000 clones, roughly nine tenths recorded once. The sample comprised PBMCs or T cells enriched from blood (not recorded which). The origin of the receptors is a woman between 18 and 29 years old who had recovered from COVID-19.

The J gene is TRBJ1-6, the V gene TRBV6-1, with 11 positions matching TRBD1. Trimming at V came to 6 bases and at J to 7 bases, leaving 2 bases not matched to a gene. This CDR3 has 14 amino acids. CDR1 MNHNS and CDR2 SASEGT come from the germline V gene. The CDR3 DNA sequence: TGTGCCAGCAGGGGACAGGGGGTGAATTCACCCCTCCACTTT. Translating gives CASRGQGVNSPLHF.

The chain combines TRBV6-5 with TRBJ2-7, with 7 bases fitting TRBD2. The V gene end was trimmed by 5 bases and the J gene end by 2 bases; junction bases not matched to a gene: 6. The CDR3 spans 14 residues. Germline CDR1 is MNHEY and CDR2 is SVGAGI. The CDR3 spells CASSPPGGPYEQYF. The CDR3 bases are TGTGCCAGCAGTCCCCCGGGGGGACCCTACGAGCAGTACTTC.

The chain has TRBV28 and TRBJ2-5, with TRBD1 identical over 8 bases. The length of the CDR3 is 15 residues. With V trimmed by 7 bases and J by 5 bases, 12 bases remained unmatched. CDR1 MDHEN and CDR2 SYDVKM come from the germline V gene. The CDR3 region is CASTKQTGARETQYF. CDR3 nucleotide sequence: TGTGCCAGCACTAAACAGACAGGGGCTAGGGAGACCCAGTACTTC.

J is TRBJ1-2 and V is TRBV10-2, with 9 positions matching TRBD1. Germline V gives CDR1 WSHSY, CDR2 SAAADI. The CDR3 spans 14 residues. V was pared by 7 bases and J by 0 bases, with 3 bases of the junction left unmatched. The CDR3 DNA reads TGCGCCAGCACCTGGGACAGGGCTAACTATGGCTACACCTTC. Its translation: CASTWDRANYGYTF.

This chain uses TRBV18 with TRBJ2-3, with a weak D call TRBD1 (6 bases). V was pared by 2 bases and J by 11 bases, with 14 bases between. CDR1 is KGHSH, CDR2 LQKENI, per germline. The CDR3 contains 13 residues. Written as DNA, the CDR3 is TGTGCCAGCTCACCAAGCAGGGGCCCTCAGCAGTATTTT. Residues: CASSPSRGPQQYF.

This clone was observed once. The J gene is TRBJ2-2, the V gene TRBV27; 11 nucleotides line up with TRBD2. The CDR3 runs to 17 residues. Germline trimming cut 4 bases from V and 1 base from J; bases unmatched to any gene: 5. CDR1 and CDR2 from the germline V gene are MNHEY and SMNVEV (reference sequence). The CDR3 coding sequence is TGTGCCAGCAGTTCGGGACTAGCGGCCCTGAACACCGGGGAGCTGTTTTTT. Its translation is CASSSGLAALNTGELFF.

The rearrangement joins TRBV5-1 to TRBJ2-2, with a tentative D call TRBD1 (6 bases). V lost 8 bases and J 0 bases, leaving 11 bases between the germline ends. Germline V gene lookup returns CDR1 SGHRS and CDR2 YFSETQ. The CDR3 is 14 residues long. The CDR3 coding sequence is TGCGCCAGTCAGCGGACAGCGAACACCGGGGAGCTGTTTTTT. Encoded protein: CASQRTANTGELFF.

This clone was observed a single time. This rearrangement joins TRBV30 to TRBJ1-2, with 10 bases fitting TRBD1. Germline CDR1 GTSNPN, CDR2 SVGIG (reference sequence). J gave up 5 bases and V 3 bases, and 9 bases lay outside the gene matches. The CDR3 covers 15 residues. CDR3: CAWSSGTGVRYGYTF. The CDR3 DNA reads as TGTGCCTGGAGCTCCGGGACAGGGGTTCGGTATGGCTACACCTTC. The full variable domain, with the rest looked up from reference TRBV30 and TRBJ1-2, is SQTIHQWPATLVQPVGSPLSLECTVEGTSNPNLYWYRQAAGRGLQLLFYSVGIGQISSEVPQNLSASRPQDRQFILSSKKLLLSDSGFYLCAWSSGTGVRYGYTFGSGTRLTVV.

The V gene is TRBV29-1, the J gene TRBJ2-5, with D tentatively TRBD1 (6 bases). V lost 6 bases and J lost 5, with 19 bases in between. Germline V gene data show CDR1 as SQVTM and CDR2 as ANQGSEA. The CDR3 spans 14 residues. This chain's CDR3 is CSVTTLVRGETQYF. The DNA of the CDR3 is TGCAGCGTAACAACCTTAGTGAGGGGGGAGACCCAGTACTTC.

CDR3 residues: CASSSPRDRGQETQYF. CDR3 DNA sequence: TGTGCCAGTAGTTCCCCCCGGGACAGGGGGCAAGAGACCCAGTACTTC. The chain couples TRBV19 to TRBJ2-5; TRBD1 matches at 11 bases. Trimming cost V 5 bases and J 2 bases; bases outside gene matches: 7. The germline V gene encodes CDR1 LNHDA and CDR2 SQIVND (reference sequence). The CDR3 runs to 16 residues. The entire variable domain, with the rest obtained from reference TRBV19 and TRBJ2-5, is as follows: DGGITQSPKYLFRKEGQNVTLSCEQNLNHDAMYWYRQDPGQGLRLIYYSQIVNDFQKGDIAEGYSVSREKKESFPLTVTSAQKNPTAFYLCASSSPRDRGQETQYFGPGTRLLVL.

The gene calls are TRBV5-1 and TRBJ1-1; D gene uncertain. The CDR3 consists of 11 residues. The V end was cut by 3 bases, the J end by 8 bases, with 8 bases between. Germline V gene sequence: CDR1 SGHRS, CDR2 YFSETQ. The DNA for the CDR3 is TGCGCCAGCAGCTACCGAGAGGAAGCTTTCTTT. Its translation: CASSYREEAFF.

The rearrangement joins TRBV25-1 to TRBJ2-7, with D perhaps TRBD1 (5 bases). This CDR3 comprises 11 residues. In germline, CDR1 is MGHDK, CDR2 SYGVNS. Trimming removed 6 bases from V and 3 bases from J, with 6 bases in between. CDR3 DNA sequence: TGTGCCAGCAGAGGGGTCTACGAGCAGTACTTC. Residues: CASRGVYEQYF.

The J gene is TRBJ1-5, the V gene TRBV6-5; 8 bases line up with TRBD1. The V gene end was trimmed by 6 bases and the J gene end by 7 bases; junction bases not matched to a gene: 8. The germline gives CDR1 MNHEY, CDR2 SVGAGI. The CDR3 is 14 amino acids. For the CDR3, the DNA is TGTGCCAGCAGAGTTGACAGGGGTGCCCAGCCCCAGCATTTT. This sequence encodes CASRVDRGAQPQHF.

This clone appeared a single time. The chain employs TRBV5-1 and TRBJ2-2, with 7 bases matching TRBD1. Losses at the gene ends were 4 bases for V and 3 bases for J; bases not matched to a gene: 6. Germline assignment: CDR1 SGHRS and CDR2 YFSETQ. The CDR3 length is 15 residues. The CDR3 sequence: CASSPGQVDTGELFF. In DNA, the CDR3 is TGCGCCAGCAGCCCTGGACAGGTAGACACCGGGGAGCTGTTTTTT.

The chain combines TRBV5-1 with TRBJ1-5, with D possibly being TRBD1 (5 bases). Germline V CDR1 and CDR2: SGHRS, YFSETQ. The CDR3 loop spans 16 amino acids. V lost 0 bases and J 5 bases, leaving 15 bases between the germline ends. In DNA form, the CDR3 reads TGCGCCAGCAGCTTGGGGGGGGGTGCTGGCGATCAGCCCCAGCATTTT. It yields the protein CASSLGGGAGDQPQHF.

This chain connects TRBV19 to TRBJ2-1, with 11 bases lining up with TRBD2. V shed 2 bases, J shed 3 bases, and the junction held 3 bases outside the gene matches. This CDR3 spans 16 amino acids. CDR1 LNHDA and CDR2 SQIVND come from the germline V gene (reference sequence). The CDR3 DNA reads TGTGCCAGTAGTATAAGGCTAGCGGGGGGCTACAATGAGCAGTTCTTC. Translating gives CASSIRLAGGYNEQFF.